These 21 T cell receptor beta chains came from one sample sequenced in a study of identical twins. TCRdb ran MiXCR on the 5' RACE reads and lists one entry per CDR3 protein. The sample holds 1.5 million or so distinct CDR3 sequences, about 31% seen once. Material: cord blood. These receptors were taken from a newborn girl in good health.

A remark on this clonotype: A read error may be the cause here, since a much bigger clone is one base away. The chain joins TRBV28 to TRBJ1-4, with D possibly TRBD1 on 6 matching bases. This CDR3 region has 15 residues. Germline CDR1 and CDR2: MDHEN and SYDVKM. In DNA, the CDR3 is TGTGTCAGCAGCCTGACTCAGGGGACTAATGAAAAACTGTTTTTT. Encoded protein: CVSSLTQGTNEKLFF.

The chain uses TRBV27 and TRBJ2-7; D is ambiguous. V lost 2 bases and J lost 2, with 13 bases in between. The germline CDR1 and CDR2 sequences are MNHEY and SMNVEV (reference sequence). The CDR3 is 15 amino acids. CDR3 nucleotide sequence: TGTGCCAGCAGTTTACGTCTTCGCCTCCCCTACGAGCAGTACTTC. It codes for CASSLRLRLPYEQYF.

This clonotype was observed a handful of times. DNA of the CDR3: TGCAGTGCTAGATCAACAGCGGGGGGGCAAGAGACCCAGTACTTC. Its protein product is CSARSTAGGQETQYF. The V call is TRBV20-1, the J call TRBJ2-5, with 10 nucleotides matching TRBD2. This CDR3 contains 15 residues. The J segment lost 2 bases and the V segment lost 2 bases, leaving 5 bases of the junction unmatched. In germline, CDR1 is DFQATT, CDR2 SNEGSKA (reference sequence).

This clonotype was detected many times. This chain links TRBV12-3 or TRBV12-4 with TRBJ2-7; perhaps TRBD1 as D (6 bases). The CDR3 runs 14 residues. V was trimmed by 3 bases and J by 2 bases, leaving 11 bases between them. For the CDR3, the DNA is TGTGCCAGCAGTTTTTCCAGGGGACCCTACGAGCAGTACTTC. Amino acids: CASSFSRGPYEQYF.

The chain uses TRBV11-2 and TRBJ1-1, with D perhaps matching TRBD1 (5 bases). The CDR3 is 15 amino acids. The V gene's germline CDR1 is SGHAT and CDR2 FQNNGV. With 5 bases removed from V and 2 bases from J, the gap between germline ends came to 15 bases. CDR3 DNA: TGTGCCAGCAGCCCCCAGGGTAGCCTAAACACTGAAGCTTTCTTT. Encoded protein: CASSPQGSLNTEAFF.

This clonotype has a handful of counts. V and J are TRBV3-1 and TRBJ2-5, with D perhaps assigned TRBD1 or TRBD2 (6 bases each). From germline, CDR1 is LGHDT and CDR2 YNNKEL (reference sequence). V was trimmed by 2 bases and J by 2 bases, leaving 15 bases between them. The CDR3 contains 16 residues. CDR3 protein: CASSQMVGGPQETQYF. CDR3 coding DNA: TGTGCCAGCAGCCAAATGGTAGGGGGGCCACAAGAGACCCAGTACTTC.

This clonotype has a handful of counts. The chain has TRBV20-1 and TRBJ1-1; the match to TRBD1 covers 8 bases. The CDR3 runs to 12 residues. Germline CDR1 reads DFQATT; CDR2 reads SNEGSKA (reference sequence). V shed 4 bases, J shed 5 bases, and the junction held 3 bases outside the gene matches. The CDR3 is CSAKGTGTEAFF. In nucleotides, the CDR3 is TGCAGTGCTAAAGGGACAGGAACTGAAGCTTTCTTT.

This clonotype was seen a handful of times. V and J are TRBV9 and TRBJ2-4; 11 bases are shared with TRBD2. The CDR3 has 18 residues. CDR1 and CDR2 from the germline V gene are SGDLS and YYNGEE. The trim removed 0 bases at V and 0 bases at J, leaving 5 bases unmatched. DNA of the CDR3: TGTGCCAGCAGCGTAGGAAAAGGACTAGCGGGAGCCAAAAACATTCAGTACTTC. Amino acids: CASSVGKGLAGAKNIQYF. Variable domain in full (rest from reference TRBV9 and TRBJ2-4): DSGVTQTPKHLITATGQRVTLRCSPRSGDLSVYWYQQSLDQGLQFLIQYYNGEERAKGNILERFSAQQFPDLHSELNLSSLELGDSALYFCASSVGKGLAGAKNIQYFGAGTRLSVL.

The sample holds a few counts of this clonotype. Sequence at one end of the junction differs from germline and may be a read error. The CDR3 sequence: CASSLGPNNERFF. The CDR3 nucleotides are TGTGCCAGCAGCCTGGGTCCGAACAATGAGCGGTTCTTC. The V gene is TRBV4-2, the J gene TRBJ2-1; no clear D gene. In germline, CDR1 is LGHNA, CDR2 YNFKEQ. The CDR3 consists of 13 residues.

This clonotype has a handful of counts. J is TRBJ1-5 and V is TRBV6-6, with 7 bases that match TRBD1. J was trimmed by 6 bases and V by 5 bases; bases with no gene match: 7. Germline V gene data show CDR1 as MNHNY and CDR2 as SVGAGI (reference sequence). CDR3 size: 14 residues. The CDR3 coding sequence is TGTGCCAGCAGTGTCGGCGACAGGGCTCAGCCCCAGCATTTT. Translated: CASSVGDRAQPQHF.

This clonotype has a handful of counts. This sequence joins TRBV7-2 and TRBJ2-3; D is tentatively TRBD1 or TRBD2 (5 bases each). CDR3 length equals 16 residues. The V and J ends lost 1 base and 1 base respectively, with 12 bases between them. CDR1 is SGHTA and CDR2 is FQGNSA in the germline V gene. The CDR3 DNA is TGTGCCAGCAGCTTAGTCGGGACCGCCCGCACAGATACGCAGTATTTT. Its protein product is CASSLVGTARTDTQYF.

This clonotype showed up many times. This sequence joins TRBV10-3 and TRBJ2-4; TRBD1 matches 7 bases. J was trimmed by 3 bases and V by 6 bases; bases with no gene match: 5. Germline V gene data show CDR1 as ENHRY and CDR2 as SYGVKD. The CDR3 spans 14 residues. As DNA, the CDR3 is TGTGCCATCAGCGAGACAGGGAACAAAAACATTCAGTACTTC. As protein: CAISETGNKNIQYF.

The chain employs TRBV20-1 and TRBJ2-7; a weak D match, TRBD1 (5 bases). CDR1 is DFQATT and CDR2 is SNEGSKA in the germline V gene (reference sequence). The CDR3 has 14 amino acids. Deletions cut 0 bases from V and 7 bases from J, with 16 bases between. The CDR3: CSARDPRAMWEQYF. CDR3 nucleotide sequence: TGCAGTGCTAGAGATCCCAGGGCAATGTGGGAGCAGTACTTC.

This sequence joins TRBV20-1 and TRBJ2-3; TRBD2 agrees at 11 bases. Germline CDR1 and CDR2: DFQATT and SNEGSKA (reference sequence). The CDR3 sequence is 15 residues long. V trimming: 0 bases; J trimming: 7 bases; junction bases outside the gene matches: 6. The DNA for the CDR3 is TGCAGTGCTAGAGATAGCGGGAGGGCCTCGAATACGCAGTATTTT. As protein: CSARDSGRASNTQYF.

This chain joins TRBV7-9 and TRBJ1-2, with 9 nucleotides matching TRBD1. CDR1 is SEHNR and CDR2 is FQNEAQ in the germline V gene (reference sequence). V was pared by 4 bases and J by 4 bases, with 4 bases of the junction left unmatched. The CDR3 is made up of 14 amino acids. For the CDR3, the DNA is TGTGCCAGCAGCTGGACAGGGGTTTTCTATGGCTACACCTTC. Its protein product is CASSWTGVFYGYTF.

The chain joins TRBV20-1 to TRBJ2-1; no firm D call. The V gene lost 0 bases and the J gene lost 8 bases, with 11 bases spanning the gap. Germline CDR1 reads DFQATT; CDR2 reads SNEGSKA (reference sequence). This CDR3 has 13 residues. CDR3 residues: CSARDARFHEQFF. CDR3 coding DNA: TGCAGTGCTAGAGATGCGAGGTTCCATGAGCAGTTCTTC.

The J gene is TRBJ2-2, the V gene TRBV28; D remains unclear. The V end lost 3 bases, the J end lost 1 base, and 12 bases lay between the germline ends. CDR1 and CDR2 (germline): MDHEN, SYDVKM. The CDR3 runs to 16 residues. The CDR3 sequence: CASSFPTKVNTGELFF. The CDR3 region has the DNA TGTGCCAGCAGTTTCCCCACTAAAGTGAACACCGGGGAGCTGTTTTTT. The full variable domain, with the rest looked up from reference TRBV28 and TRBJ2-2, is DVKVTQSSRYLVKRTGEKVFLECVQDMDHENMFWYRQDPGLGLRLIYFSYDVKMKEKGDIPEGYSVSREKKERFSLILESASTNQTSMYLCASSFPTKVNTGELFFGEGSRLTVL.

There are a few counts of this clonotype. This chain uses TRBV4-1 with TRBJ2-3, with 8 nucleotides matching TRBD2. Trimming cost V 4 bases and J 2 bases; bases outside gene matches: 8. The germline V gene has CDR1 MGHRA and CDR2 YSYEKL. This CDR3 has 16 amino acids. CDR3 in amino acids: CASSPRAGGHTDTQYF. The CDR3 nucleotides read TGCGCCAGCAGCCCCCGTGCGGGGGGACACACAGATACGCAGTATTTT.

This chain links TRBV4-2 with TRBJ2-5; 14 bases are a match to TRBD2. The CDR3 covers 20 residues. CDR1 and CDR2 (germline): LGHNA, YNFKEQ. V trimming: 1 base; J trimming: 2 bases; junction bases outside the gene matches: 12. The CDR3 sequence is CASSQVLTSGRAPLQETQYF. CDR3 coding DNA: TGTGCCAGCAGCCAAGTACTGACTAGCGGGAGGGCCCCCCTACAAGAGACCCAGTACTTC.

The genes are TRBV7-2 and TRBJ1-2; possible D gene TRBD1, 5 bases. This CDR3 has 14 amino acids. Germline V gene data show CDR1 as SGHTA and CDR2 as FQGNSA. V was pared by 1 base and J by 6 bases, with 12 bases between. CDR3 protein: CASSLVLAGNGYTF. The CDR3 DNA reads TGTGCCAGCAGCTTAGTTCTAGCAGGGAATGGCTACACCTTC.

The V call is TRBV11-2, the J call TRBJ2-3; the D gene is possibly TRBD2 (6 bases). The CDR3 is 17 residues long. V lost 0 bases, J lost 0 bases, and 13 bases lay in between. Germline V gene data show CDR1 as SGHAT and CDR2 as FQNNGV. This CDR3 is CASSLDLAGYSTDTQYF. DNA of the CDR3: TGTGCCAGCAGCTTAGATCTGGCGGGATATAGCACAGATACGCAGTATTTT.